This TCR beta chain stems from a study of T cells in Graves' hyperthyroidism and ophthalmopathy. Study-level background: Peripheral blood sampling occurred at initial diagnosis, before any treatment.

Recently diagnosed hyperthyroidism of less than 2 months' duration affected patients aged 18 to 65. TCR beta CDR3 region amplification was performed from RNA transcripts. During a first-round RT-PCR of the TCR CDR3, the HTBI primer set was used. TCRdb passed the multiplex PCR reads through MiXCR, listing each CDR3 protein once. The table includes hundreds of thousands of distinct CDR3 sequences, about 13% detected once. The sequenced sample was blood. The sequence was obtained from a young woman with Graves' hyperthyroidism.

CDR3 region: CSATDRDDEQFF. In DNA form, the CDR3 reads TGCAGTGCTACAGACCGGGACGATGAGCAGTTCTTC. V usage is TRBV20-1 and J usage is TRBJ2-1, with D possibly being TRBD1 or TRBD2 (5 bases each). CDR3 size: 12 residues. Between the trimmed V and J ends, which lost 4 bases and 8 bases, there was a span of 12 bases. Looked up from germline, CDR1 is DFQATT and CDR2 is SNEGSKA (reference sequence).